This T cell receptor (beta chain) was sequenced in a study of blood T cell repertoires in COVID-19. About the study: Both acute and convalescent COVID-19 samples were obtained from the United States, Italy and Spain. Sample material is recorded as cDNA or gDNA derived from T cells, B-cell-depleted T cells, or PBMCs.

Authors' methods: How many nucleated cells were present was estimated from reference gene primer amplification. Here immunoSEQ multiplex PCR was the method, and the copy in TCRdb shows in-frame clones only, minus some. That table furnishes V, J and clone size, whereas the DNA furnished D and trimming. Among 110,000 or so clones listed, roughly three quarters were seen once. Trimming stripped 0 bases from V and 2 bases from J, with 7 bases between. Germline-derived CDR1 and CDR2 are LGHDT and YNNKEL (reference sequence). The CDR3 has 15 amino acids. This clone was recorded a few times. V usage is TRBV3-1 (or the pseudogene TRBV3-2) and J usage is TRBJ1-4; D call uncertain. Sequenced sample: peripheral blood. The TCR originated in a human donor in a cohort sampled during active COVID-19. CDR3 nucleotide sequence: TGTGCCAGCAGCCAAGAAACGGTGACTAATGAAAAACTGTTTTTT. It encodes CASSQETVTNEKLFF.